This note documents a single T cell receptor beta chain sequence. This clone is a singleton in its sample. This receptor's antigen is unknown. Qualities for individual bases were not recorded, and no much larger clone is one base off. Other DNA variants within this sample encode the same CDR3. Library construction relied on the immunoSEQ multiplex PCR assay. A mixture of 60 forward primers for TCR Vbeta segments and 13 reverse primers for TCR Jbeta segments was used in the multiplex PCR. Amplification of the CDR3 region of rearranged TCR beta genes was performed with a multiplex PCR assay on genomic DNA. The Illumina HiSeq System was used to sequence the amplified TCR beta libraries as 87-base-pair reads. Per the source publication's procedure: A later analysis tallied tens of millions of unique TCR beta chains across the 666 repertoires, and about 12 million of those chains were shared by two or more donors. Raw reads were error-corrected and collapsed into unique sequences with a nearest-neighbor algorithm that merged closely related sequences to remove PCR and sequencing errors. V, D and J gene segments were assigned by aligning CDR3 sequences to IMGT reference sequences. For a sequence to be retained, at least a six-nucleotide match to both a V gene segment and a J gene segment was required. A rearrangement was called productive if the CDR3 had no stop codons and remained in frame with V and J, and every other rearrangement was called non-productive. CDR3 was defined by IMGT convention, running from the second conserved V-encoded cysteine to the conserved J-encoded phenylalanine. Sequences without an unambiguous match to a single V gene segment were excluded from the earlier analysis of 500 to 700 of the donors. In an earlier analysis of a few hundred of the donors, V segments were called functional above 56.7% productive rearrangements and were called segregating when the between-donor standard deviation exceeded 5%. To diagnose cytomegalovirus status from the catalog of TCR beta chain sequences, a statistical classification framework was built. In a later analysis, TCR nucleotide sequences were compared against IMGT/GENE-DB human TR gene sequences so that V and J genes could be assigned. The TCRdist pipeline was used in a later analysis to assign CDR3 sequences and most-parsimonious VDJ recombination scenarios. A later analysis defined each TCR beta chain by its CDR3 amino acid sequence plus V-gene family, and excluded reads lacking a unique V-gene family. In a later analysis, 500 to 650 highly shared, low-generation-probability nucleotide sequences were removed to address suspected cross-contamination and a sequencing artifact. In a later analysis, a clonal expansion index for each public chain was calculated from normalized within-repertoire ranks of inferred template counts. A later analysis computed generation probabilities with a VDJ recombination model fitted to out-of-frame rearrangements, and checked the results against IGoR. In a later analysis, hypergeometric tests were used to score TCR-TCR, TCR-HLA and TCR-CMV co-occurrence, with a repertoire-size bias correction applied to TCR pairs. False discovery rates were estimated in a later analysis by permuting HLA or CMV assignments 20 times. A later analysis grouped co-occurring TCRs with DBSCAN, adding TCRdist sequence similarity when clustering within HLA-allele-positive subsets. For co-occurrence clustering, repertoires with fewer than 30,000 or more than 120,000 public chains were excluded, along with four or five repertoires with anomalous nucleotide sharing. TCRdb's version of the immuneACCESS table is confined to in-frame rearrangements and falls short of the full clone set. An unresolved V gene accounts for under half of the shortfall where checked; the remainder is of unknown origin. V and J calls and clone size are as listed in that table; D and trimming were resolved from the DNA. The sample profile shows approximately 180,000 clones; about four fifths of them were found once. The biggest ten clones account for 6% to 7.5% of the sample.

The data stem from a study of cytomegalovirus exposure and HLA in healthy donors (dated by TCRdb to between 2016 and 2019). Some background on the complete study: An earlier analysis of approximately 600 of the donors reported approximately 270 Gb of sequence data and some 120 million unique TCR beta sequences from 150 million to 200 million T cells. An early release that covered roughly 600 HLA-typed donors contained around 300 gigabases of sequencing data and 75 million to 100 million unique TCR sequences. Of the approximately 400 genotyped donors, about 84% fell in the genetic ancestry cluster associated with self-reported Caucasian donors. The study aimed to test whether signatures of past pathogen exposure could be identified by cataloging public T cell receptors. The study profiled the T cell repertoires of 500 to 800 subjects by immunosequencing and related them to cytomegalovirus serostatus. Along with the approximately 650-subject first cohort, a separate validation cohort of over 90 different subjects was used. To predict cytomegalovirus infection status, the study combined high-throughput TCR immunosequencing, statistical association of individual TCRs with disease status, and machine learning. To study patterns of TCR occurrence, a later analysis re-analyzed previously published TCR beta repertoires from several hundred donors and added high-resolution HLA genotyping. Rather than drawing on any new phenotypic data, the later analysis identified candidate immune exposures from TCR beta sequences and the way those sequences occurred across donors. An earlier analysis of 587 of the donors applied high-throughput TCR beta sequencing to assess whether each TCR beta V gene segment acted as functional or pseudogenic. Donor age, sex, ethnicity and CMV serostatus were compiled together with the repertoire data. A later genetic analysis used genome-wide SNP genotypes for 398 of the 666 donors, treating that subset as a discovery cohort. All discovery cohort repertoires had been generated using a single sequencing platform. Both class I and class II loci were covered by HLA typing, at four-digit resolution. Typing coverage differed by locus: A, B, C, DRB1 and DQB1 were typed in roughly 620-630 donors, DQA1 in 500 to 550, DPA1 in 606, and DPB1 in 400 to 490. Roughly 5 DR-DQ haplotypes were handled as single units for association and clustering because linkage in the cohort was strong. On average, 235,054 unique TCR beta nucleotide sequences were sequenced per donor among a few hundred genotyped donors of the cohort, with 15% to 20% of those sequences being non-productive. What the research found in general, with its limitations: According to a later genetic analysis, donors in an Asian-associated ancestry cluster had fewer N-insertions in productive TCRs than the approximately 610-donor mean. In this cohort, only TCR beta chains were sequenced, and detectable features were limited by the absence of alpha or paired-chain data. The study listed 150 to 200 TCR beta chains as associated with cytomegalovirus. Most TCR sequences were observed very rarely across donors, whereas some public TCRs were present in many individuals. In a later analysis, TCR association rates were found to vary across HLA loci, with the most associated TCRs seen for DRB1 alleles and the fewest for HLA-C alleles. A later analysis found that HLA-associated TCR beta chains were more clonally expanded and had lower generation probabilities than equally common non-associated chains. CMV serostatus was the only immune exposure information available for the cohort. In a later analysis, over 15,000 TCR beta sequences were associated with specific HLA alleles at a false discovery rate of 0.05. In a later genetic analysis, a missense DCLRE1C variant was associated with V-gene and J-gene trimming of TCR beta chains, and the association was replicated in an independent cohort. Some IMGT-functional V segments, including TRBV6-2 and TRBV6-3, could not be distinguished by the 87-base-pair reads and were therefore excluded. Correlated functional status among segregating V segments might be attributable to linkage disequilibrium, but an unknown experimental factor could not be ruled out. Sequencing depth was assumed to be roughly uniform across donors in the presence/absence analyses, though that assumption may not hold. According to a later analysis, most CMV-associated TCR beta chains appeared to be HLA-restricted, and the HLA associations seemed to be driven largely by CMV exposure. A cluster of highly shared sequence variants was judged likely to represent a technical artifact of the sequencing pipeline. When HLA alleles, especially DR and DQ, strongly co-occurred, TCR associations were difficult to assign to individual alleles. A further reported finding was that TCR beta sequences accurately predicted the HLA-A and HLA-B alleles for most subjects in the first cohort. Three of the identified cytomegalovirus-associated TCR beta chains were confirmed in vitro to be specific for cytomegalovirus antigens. In both the original and validation cohorts, the classifier was reported to diagnose cytomegalovirus status with high specificity and sensitivity. Because HLA typing was missing for some donors at each locus, association tests included only the typed subset. Fewer than 20 rarely observed V segments, including chromosome 9 orphons, were excluded from the earlier analysis of a few hundred of the donors because counts were too low. According to a later analysis, parvovirus B19, influenza, CMV and Epstein-Barr virus appeared linked to several top co-occurrence clusters. Broadly in line with IMGT annotations, most TCR beta V segments showed up in productive rearrangements about 90% or about 30% of the time in an earlier analysis of 450 to 750 of the donors. The authors suggested that the approach could potentially be generalized to other disease states and immunological phenotypes.

Inclusive of the bounding cysteine and phenylalanine, the CDR3 is 13 residues long. Only CDR3 DNA is held: 39 bases, read in frame from base 1. V lost 8 bases and J lost 4 bases; the stretch between them is 11 bases long. The CDR1 and CDR2 encoded by the germline V gene are MNHEY and SVGAGI. In total, 600 or so healthy bone marrow donors made up the cohort. Cohort members were all nominally healthy when sampled, although unrecorded immune exposures were likely present. The donor was CMV seropositive and belonged to the group of some 290 seropositive cohort members. Every donor gave a peripheral blood sample, and the peripheral blood mononuclear cells from that sample were used for TCR beta sequencing. The Qiagen DNeasy Blood Extraction Kit was used to extract genomic DNA from the blood cell samples.

The chain links TRBV6-5 with TRBJ2-2, with TRBD2 perhaps the D gene, on 6 matching bases. This TCR was sampled from a man in his thirties or forties in good health and CMV-seropositive. Input material: PBMCs. The CDR3 sequence is CASGRGGTGELFF. The bases read TGTGCCAGCGGGCGGGGCGGCACCGGGGAGCTGTTTTTT.